The 2 T cell receptor beta chains reported below all come from one sample, sequenced in a study of T-cell reconstitution after alpha-beta-depleted transplantation in children. Preparing the TCRbeta library involved the use of unique molecular identifiers. TCRdb re-derived calls from the PCR reads in MiXCR, one entry per CDR3 protein. The data contain roughly 400,000 distinct CDR3 sequences, about a fifth of them singletons. Sequenced here: PBMCs from the stem cell graft donor, sampled from the stem cell graft. The receptors stem from a human donor who donated a stem cell graft to a child with acute myeloid leukemia.

This sequence joins TRBV9 and TRBJ2-7, with a weak D call TRBD1 (6 bases). Per germline, CDR1 SGDLS and CDR2 YYNGEE. The CDR3 is 15 amino acids. V was shortened by 0 bases and J by 0 bases, with 10 bases between the two germline ends. The CDR3: CASSVGAGASYEQYF. The CDR3 nucleotides read TGTGCCAGCAGCGTAGGGGCAGGGGCCTCCTACGAGCAGTACTTC.

Only one count was recorded for this clonotype. This rearrangement joins TRBV5-1 to TRBJ1-2, with D possibly matching TRBD1 (6 bases). The CDR3 is made up of 16 amino acids. From germline, CDR1 is SGHRS and CDR2 YFSETQ. V lost 0 bases and J 4 bases, leaving 16 bases between the germline ends. CDR3 protein: CASSLDLGGTGYGYTF. The CDR3 DNA reads as TGCGCCAGCAGCTTGGATCTTGGGGGCACTGGCTATGGCTACACCTTC.